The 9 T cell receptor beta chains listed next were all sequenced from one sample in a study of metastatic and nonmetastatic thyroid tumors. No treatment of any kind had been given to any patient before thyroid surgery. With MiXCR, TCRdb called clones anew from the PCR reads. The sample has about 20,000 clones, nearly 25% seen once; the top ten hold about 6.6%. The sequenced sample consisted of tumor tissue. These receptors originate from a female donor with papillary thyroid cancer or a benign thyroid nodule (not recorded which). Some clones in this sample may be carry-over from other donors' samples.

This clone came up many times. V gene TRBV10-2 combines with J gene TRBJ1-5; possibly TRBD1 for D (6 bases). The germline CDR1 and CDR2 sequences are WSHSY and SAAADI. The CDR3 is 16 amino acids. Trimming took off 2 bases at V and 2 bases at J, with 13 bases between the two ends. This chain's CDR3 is CASSELGGAGNQPQHF. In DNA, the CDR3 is TGCGCCAGCAGTGAGCTGGGGGGCGCGGGCAATCAGCCCCAGCATTTT.

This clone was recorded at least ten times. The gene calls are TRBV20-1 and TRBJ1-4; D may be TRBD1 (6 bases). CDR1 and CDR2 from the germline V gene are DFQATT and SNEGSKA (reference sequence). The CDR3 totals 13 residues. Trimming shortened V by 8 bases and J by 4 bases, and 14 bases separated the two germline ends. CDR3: CSPYRDFNEKLFF. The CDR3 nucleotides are TGCAGTCCATACAGGGACTTTAATGAAAAACTGTTTTTT.

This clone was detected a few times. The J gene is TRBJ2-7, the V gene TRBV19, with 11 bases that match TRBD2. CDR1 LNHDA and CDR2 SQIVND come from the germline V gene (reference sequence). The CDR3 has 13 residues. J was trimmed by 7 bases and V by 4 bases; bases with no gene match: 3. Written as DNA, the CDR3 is TGTGCCAGTAGTACCGGGACTAGCGGAGAGCAGTACTTC. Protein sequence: CASSTGTSGEQYF.

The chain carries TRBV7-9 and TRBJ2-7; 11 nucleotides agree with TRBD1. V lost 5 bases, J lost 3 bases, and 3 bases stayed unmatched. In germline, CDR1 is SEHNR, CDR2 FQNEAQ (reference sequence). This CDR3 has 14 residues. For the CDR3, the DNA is TGTGCCAGCAGCCGGGGGACAGGGGGCTACGAGCAGTACGTC. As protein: CASSRGTGGYEQYV.

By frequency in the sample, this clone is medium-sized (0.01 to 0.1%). CDR3 protein: CASRTGTGIGGYTF. CDR3 coding DNA: TGTGCCAGTAGGACCGGGACAGGGATTGGAGGCTACACCTTC. V is TRBV19 and J is TRBJ1-2, with 9 bases lining up with TRBD1. V lost 6 bases and J lost 8; bases outside the gene matches: 10. CDR3 size: 14 residues. From germline, CDR1 is LNHDA and CDR2 SQIVND (reference sequence).

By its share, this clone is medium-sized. CDR3 sequence: CSARDPRLVHEQYF. The DNA of the CDR3 is TGCAGTGCTAGAGATCCAAGACTAGTCCACGAGCAGTACTTC. This chain joins TRBV20-1 and TRBJ2-7, with D perhaps TRBD2 (6 bases). The CDR3 sequence is 14 residues long. CDR1 is DFQATT, CDR2 SNEGSKA, per germline (reference sequence). Trimming removed 0 bases at V and 5 bases at J, with 14 bases between.

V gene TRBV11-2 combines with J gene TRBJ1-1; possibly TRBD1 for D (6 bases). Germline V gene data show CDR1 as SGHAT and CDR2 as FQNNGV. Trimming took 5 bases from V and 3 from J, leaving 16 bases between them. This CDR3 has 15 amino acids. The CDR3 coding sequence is TGTGCCAGCAGCAGCCGGCAGGGGTGGGACACTGAAGCTTTCTTT. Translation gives CASSSRQGWDTEAFF.

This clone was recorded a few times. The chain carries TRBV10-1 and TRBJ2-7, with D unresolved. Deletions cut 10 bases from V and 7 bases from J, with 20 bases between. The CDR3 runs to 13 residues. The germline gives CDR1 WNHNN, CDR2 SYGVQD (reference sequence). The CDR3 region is CATSLADVIEQYF. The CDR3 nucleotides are TGCGCCACCAGCCTGGCGGACGTGATTGAGCAGTACTTC.

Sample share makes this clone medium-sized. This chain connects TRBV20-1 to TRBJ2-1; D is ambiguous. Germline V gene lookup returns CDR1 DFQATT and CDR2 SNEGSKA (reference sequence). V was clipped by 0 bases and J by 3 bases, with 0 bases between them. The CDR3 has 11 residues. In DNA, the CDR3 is TGCAGTGCTAGAGACTACAATGAGCAGTTCTTC. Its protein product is CSARDYNEQFF.